Following are 23 T cell receptor beta chains from one sample sequenced in a study of cytomegalovirus exposure and HLA in healthy donors (dated by TCRdb to 2015 to 2018). To prepare the library, the immunoSEQ multiplex PCR assay was applied. TCRdb carries this immuneACCESS record with in-frame sequences only. Its versions omit some clonotypes, under half of them owing to an unresolved V gene in the studies checked, with the rest unexplained. Counted in this sample were a few hundred thousand clones; more than 80% of them appeared once. Roughly 0.75% of the sample comes from the top ten. Sequenced input: PBMCs. Source of these receptors: a woman younger than 30 in good health and CMV-seronegative.

The V call is TRBV30, the J call TRBJ1-1; possibly TRBD1 for D (6 bases). CDR1 GTSNPN and CDR2 SVGIG come from the germline V gene (reference sequence). The CDR3 has 14 residues. Trimming took 2 bases from V and 4 from J, leaving 14 bases between them. CDR3 DNA: TGTGCCTGGAGTTCCCAGGGGCCGTTCACTGAAGCTTTCTTT. Its protein product is CAWSSQGPFTEAFF.

The rearrangement links TRBV5-1 to TRBJ2-1, with 7 bases identical to TRBD2. CDR1 is SGHRS, CDR2 YFSETQ, per germline. This CDR3 contains 13 residues. Trimming at V came to 2 bases and at J to 8 bases, leaving 4 bases not matched to a gene. The CDR3 here is CASSFGGSYEQFF. CDR3 in DNA: TGCGCCAGCAGCTTCGGGGGGTCGTATGAGCAGTTCTTC.

The chain joins TRBV27 to TRBJ1-4, with a weak D call TRBD1 (5 bases). The V gene's germline CDR1 is MNHEY and CDR2 SMNVEV (reference sequence). This CDR3 is built from 13 residues. Trimming left V 5 bases short and J 7 bases short, with 11 bases between. CDR3 coding DNA: TGTGCCAGCAGTGTGACAGCTTTTGAAAAACTGTTTTTT. Its protein product is CASSVTAFEKLFF.

V and J are TRBV27 and TRBJ2-1, with TRBD2 matching 9 bases. The length of the CDR3 is 17 residues. Germline CDR1 is MNHEY and CDR2 is SMNVEV (reference sequence). The V segment lost 5 bases and the J segment 8 bases; nucleotides outside the gene matches: 16. The CDR3 reads CASSLIGVGGRGYEQFF. In nucleotides, the CDR3 is TGTGCCAGCAGTCTAATAGGTGTGGGCGGGAGGGGCTATGAGCAGTTCTTC.

This sequence joins TRBV9 and TRBJ1-5; D unresolved. Deletions cut 4 bases from V and 0 bases from J, with 8 bases between. This CDR3 is built from 14 residues. Germline lookup yields CDR1 SGDLS and CDR2 YYNGEE. CDR3 sequence (DNA): TGTGCCAGCAGCCTAAGCCTTAGCAATCAGCCCCAGCATTTT. This translates into CASSLSLSNQPQHF.

The chain recombines TRBV7-9 with TRBJ2-5, with 8 bases identical to TRBD2. The germline V gene encodes CDR1 SEHNR and CDR2 FQNEAQ (reference sequence). Trimming at V came to 4 bases and at J to 0 bases, leaving 4 bases not matched to a gene. This CDR3 spans 15 amino acids. CDR3 nucleotides: TGTGCCAGCAGCTCGGGGGGGCAGGACCAAGAGACCCAGTACTTC. This codes for CASSSGGQDQETQYF. Full variable domain (outside the CDR3, taken from reference TRBV7-9 and TRBJ2-5): DTGVSQNPRHKITKRGQNVTFRCDPISEHNRLYWYRQTLGQGPEFLTYFQNEAQLEKSRLLSDRFSAERPKGSFSTLEIQRTEQGDSAMYLCASSSGGQDQETQYFGPGTRLLVL.

The genes are TRBV27 and TRBJ1-4; D remains ambiguous. Deletions cut 3 bases from V and 10 bases from J, with 15 bases between. There are 14 residues in the CDR3. The germline V gene has CDR1 MNHEY and CDR2 SMNVEV (reference sequence). The DNA of the CDR3 is TGTGCCAGCAGTTTGCTAGACAATCGGGGAAAACTGTTTTTT. Protein product: CASSLLDNRGKLFF.

The rearrangement joins TRBV4-1 to TRBJ2-7; D might be TRBD2 (5 bases). With 4 bases removed from V and 3 bases from J, the gap between germline ends came to 10 bases. The V gene's germline CDR1 is MGHRA and CDR2 YSYEKL. This CDR3 is built from 13 residues. The chain's CDR3 is CASSPTTYYEQYF. As DNA, the CDR3 is TGCGCCAGCAGCCCGACTACTTACTACGAGCAGTACTTC.

The J gene is TRBJ2-7, the V gene TRBV7-7; D is perhaps TRBD1 (6 bases). Trimming stripped 7 bases from V and 4 bases from J, with 17 bases between. Germline V CDR1 and CDR2: SSHAT, FNYEAQ (reference sequence). The CDR3 totals 14 residues. The CDR3 DNA follows: TGTGCCAGCATCGGGGTACAGGGAAGGTACGAGCAGTACTTC. This sequence encodes CASIGVQGRYEQYF.

The count of this clone is one. The rearrangement joins TRBV5-5 to TRBJ1-5; 7 positions match TRBD1. Germline CDR1 SGHKS, CDR2 YYEKEE (reference sequence). The CDR3 loop spans 15 amino acids. The V and J ends lost 3 bases and 3 bases, in that order; junction bases with no gene match: 6. The CDR3 loop reads CASSSAGGLNQPQHF. DNA for the CDR3: TGTGCCAGCAGCTCTGCAGGGGGTCTCAATCAGCCCCAGCATTTT.

The V and J genes are TRBV9 and TRBJ2-3; TRBD2 might be the D (6 bases). Germline-derived CDR1 and CDR2 are SGDLS and YYNGEE. This CDR3 contains 17 residues. The ends were cut back, 0 bases at V and 2 bases at J, with 16 bases in the middle. The CDR3 region has the DNA TGTGCCAGCAGCGTAGACGCCAGCGGAGGGGTCACAGATACGCAGTATTTT. Amino acids: CASSVDASGGVTDTQYF.

The chain joins TRBV29-1 to TRBJ2-7; D not resolved. The germline V gene encodes CDR1 SQVTM and CDR2 ANQGSEA. V was shortened by 4 bases and J by 2 bases, with 6 bases between the two germline ends. The CDR3 totals 11 residues. CDR3 sequence: CSVGRTYEQYF. The CDR3 DNA reads as TGCAGCGTTGGGCGGACCTACGAGCAGTACTTC.

V and J are TRBV9 and TRBJ2-5; D perhaps matches TRBD2 (5 bases). V was clipped by 4 bases and J by 3 bases, with 16 bases between them. The CDR3 has 15 residues. Germline CDR1 reads SGDLS; CDR2 reads YYNGEE. The CDR3 bases are TGTGCCAGCAGCAGGTCCGCCAGCGGTGAAGAGACCCAGTACTTC. This sequence encodes CASSRSASGEETQYF.

The rearrangement uses TRBV28 and TRBJ2-7, with D tentatively TRBD1 (6 bases). CDR1 and CDR2 from the germline V gene are MDHEN and SYDVKM. The CDR3 sequence is 16 residues long. The V gene lost 2 bases and the J gene lost 0 bases, with 14 bases spanning the gap. The CDR3 sequence is CASSLVPGDHSYEQYF. The DNA of the CDR3 is TGTGCCAGCAGTTTAGTCCCAGGGGATCACTCCTACGAGCAGTACTTC.

The gene calls are TRBV5-4 and TRBJ2-7, with 7 bases identical to TRBD1. Trimming removed 2 bases from V and 4 bases from J; junction bases left unmatched: 9. The CDR3 is made up of 15 amino acids. The germline CDR1 and CDR2 sequences are SGHNT and YYREEE (reference sequence). CDR3 bases: TGTGCCAGCAGCTTTTCCGGGTCAGGGGGTTACGAGCAGTACTTC. It specifies CASSFSGSGGYEQYF.

The chain links TRBV30 to TRBJ2-2; a possible D gene is TRBD1 (6 bases). V lost 7 bases and J lost 2, with 14 bases in between. The CDR3 runs to 14 residues. Germline V gene data show CDR1 as GTSNPN and CDR2 as SVGIG (reference sequence). The CDR3 here is CASYRAVNTGELFF. The CDR3 region has the DNA TGTGCCTCCTACAGGGCAGTCAACACCGGGGAGCTGTTTTTT. Full variable domain (rest looked up from reference TRBV30 and TRBJ2-2): SQTIHQWPATLVQPVGSPLSLECTVEGTSNPNLYWYRQAAGRGLQLLFYSVGIGQISSEVPQNLSASRPQDRQFILSSKKLLLSDSGFYLCASYRAVNTGELFFGEGSRLTVL.

The chain uses TRBV28 and TRBJ2-3, with 7 nucleotides matching TRBD2. The CDR3 has 12 amino acids. Looked up from germline, CDR1 is MDHEN and CDR2 is SYDVKM. V was clipped by 4 bases and J by 11 bases; unmatched bases: 6. DNA of the CDR3: TGTGCCAGCAGTTCCCGGACTAGACAGCAGTATTTT. This translates into CASSSRTRQQYF.

The chain couples TRBV28 to TRBJ1-3, with D possibly being TRBD1 (6 bases). The CDR3 runs to 14 residues. Trimming stripped 6 bases from V and 0 bases from J, with 9 bases between. Germline-derived CDR1 and CDR2 are MDHEN and SYDVKM. The CDR3 nucleotides are TGTGCCAGCAGCCGGACAGCCTCTGGAAACACCATATATTTT. This sequence encodes CASSRTASGNTIYF.

The rearrangement joins TRBV28 to TRBJ2-5; 8 nucleotides agree with TRBD1. Germline CDR1 reads MDHEN; CDR2 reads SYDVKM. The length of the CDR3 is 15 residues. The V and J ends lost 4 bases and 1 base, in that order; junction bases with no gene match: 5. CDR3 protein: CASSSDREFQETQYF. CDR3 nucleotides: TGTGCCAGCAGTTCGGACAGGGAATTCCAAGAGACCCAGTACTTC.

V is TRBV4-1 and J is TRBJ2-5; a possible D gene is TRBD2 (6 bases). Trimming pared 1 base from V and 2 bases from J, leaving 8 bases between. The CDR3 consists of 14 residues. The germline gives CDR1 MGHRA, CDR2 YSYEKL. CDR3 in DNA: TGCGCCAGCAGCCAAGTTGCGGGGCAAGAGACCCAGTACTTC. Translation: CASSQVAGQETQYF.

J is TRBJ1-1 and V is TRBV4-2; TRBD1 is a possible D gene (5 bases). CDR1 LGHNA and CDR2 YNFKEQ come from the germline V gene. V lost 0 bases and J lost 8, with 13 bases in between. This CDR3 region has 14 residues. The CDR3 reads CASSQDRSDREAFF. DNA of the CDR3: TGTGCCAGCAGCCAAGATCGTAGTGACAGAGAAGCTTTCTTT.

This rearrangement joins TRBV30 to TRBJ1-6; 10 positions agree with TRBD1. Trimming took 7 bases from V and 9 from J; bases not matched to a gene: 6. CDR1 is GTSNPN, CDR2 SVGIG, per germline (reference sequence). CDR3 length equals 13 residues. The CDR3 protein is CALTGTGVSPLHF. In nucleotides, the CDR3 is TGTGCCTTAACCGGGACAGGGGTTTCACCCCTCCACTTT.

The chain joins TRBV28 to TRBJ2-1; D may be TRBD2 (5 bases). The length of the CDR3 is 15 residues. Germline CDR1 MDHEN, CDR2 SYDVKM. Trimming pared 10 bases from V and 7 bases from J, leaving 23 bases between. CDR3 residues: CATSTPLSGGNEQFF. In DNA, the CDR3 is TGTGCCACCTCAACTCCTCTCTCGGGCGGGAATGAGCAGTTCTTC.